This TCR beta chain was profiled in a study of blood T cells in healthy people across ages. Primers used in a second PCR of about 7 to 12 cycles were a sample-barcoded 5' primer and a J-beta primer mix. Each of the cDNA molecules was tagged by a template-switch adaptor with 12 random nucleotides. TCRdb re-analysed the 5' RACE reads in MiXCR, keeping a single row per CDR3 protein. The sample records more than 500,000 distinct CDR3 sequences, approximately 25% being singletons. On this clonotype: Its antigen is undetermined.

Study-wide results and limits: Both naive CD4+ cell counts and diversity were greater in long-lived donors than in aged donors. The study could not conclusively compare naive and antigen-experienced cells, given its unsorted PBMCs.

The extraction recovered at least 5.5 micrograms of total RNA per sample. Sequencing input: blood. This TCR was sampled from a woman between 65 and 79 years old in good health.

The DNA for the CDR3 is TGTGCCAGCAGCAAAGAAACAGGGAACACCGGGGATCTGTTTTTT. As protein: CASSKETGNTGDLFF. The V and J genes are TRBV21-1 and TRBJ2-2; the listed D gene, TRBD1, was not tested against the DNA. TRBV21-1 is listed as a pseudogene. The CDR3 is 15 amino acids.